This is a list of T cell receptor beta chains from one sample in a study of T cell responses to AZD1222 COVID-19 vaccine. Clones were read by immunoSEQ multiplex PCR, and TCRdb kept only the in-frame ones, dropping some. The table lists about 150,000 clones, 70% to 90% of them singletons. Sequenced material: peripheral blood, taken on day 0 of AZD1222 vaccination. The source of these receptors is an adult in good health. The CDR3 runs from the conserved cysteine through the conserved F or W. The D gene is left open where the match is weak. Rows may omit the clone size; those that give it use once, few, many or a size class.

d_call clone_size j_call v_call cdr3_nt cdr3_aa
TRBD2 NA TRBJ2-5 TRBV19 TGTGCCAGTAGTATGGTCGGGACTAGCGTACAAGAGACCCAGTACTTC CASSMVGTSVQETQYF
NA NA TRBJ2-3 TRBV30 TGTGCCTGGAGTGTTAATCTTCGCACAGATACGCAGTATTTT CAWSVNLRTDTQYF
TRBD1 once TRBJ1-2 TRBV30 TGTGCCTACAGGGGGGCCGGGGGCTACACCTTC CAYRGAGGYTF
NA NA TRBJ2-1 TRBV29-1 TGCAGCGTTGTTAAAAGGGTTGGCTATGAGCAGTTCTTC CSVVKRVGYEQFF
NA NA TRBJ2-2 TRBV27 TGTGCCAGCACCTTATTCTCGGCCCAGGGGATGGCGTCCGGGGAGCTGTTTTTT CASTLFSAQGMASGELFF
NA NA TRBJ2-5 TRBV7-6 TGTGCCAGCAGCTTAGATGGTGTCCGCACGGAGACCCAGTACTTC CASSLDGVRTETQYF
TRBD2 few TRBJ2-1 TRBV27 TGTGCCAGCAGTCCCAGCGGGGGGCCCCGGGTCGGGCAGTTCTTC CASSPSGGPRVGQFF
NA NA TRBJ1-2 TRBV30 TGTGCCTGCCGCCCACAGCCCAACTATGGCTACACCTTC CACRPQPNYGYTF
NA NA TRBJ2-1 TRBV15 TGTGCCACCAGCAGAGGCCCTGGTGAGTTGGATGAGCAGTTCTTC CATSRGPGELDEQFF
NA NA TRBJ1-1 TRBV29-1 TGCAGCGTTTCCCGACAGGTTGAAACTGAAGCTTTCTTT CSVSRQVETEAFF
TRBD1 NA TRBJ1-3 TRBV9 TGTGCCAGCAGCCGGACAGGGTTTGGAAACACCATATATTTT CASSRTGFGNTIYF
TRBD1 NA TRBJ1-3 TRBV30 TGTGCCTGGAGTGTGGGACAGGCAGACTTCCGTATATATTTT CAWSVGQADFRIYF
NA NA TRBJ1-4 TRBV4-2 TGTGCCAGCAGCCAAGATACACAGGGCAGGGAAAAACTGTTTTTT CASSQDTQGREKLFF
NA NA TRBJ1-1 TRBV7-2 TGTGCCAGCAGCTTAGGTCGGCAGGGGCAGGGCACTGAAGCTTTCTTT CASSLGRQGQGTEAFF
NA NA TRBJ1-2 TRBV6-5 TGTGCCAGCAGTCAGTGGGGGGATAATGGCTACACCTTC CASSQWGDNGYTF
NA NA TRBJ2-7 TRBV12-3/TRBV12-4 TGTGCCAGCAGTTTAGGGGCCTACGTTGGGCAGTACTTC CASSLGAYVGQYF
NA NA TRBJ1-6 TRBV10-2 TGCGCCAGCAGTGAGGACGAGAGCTCCTATAATTCACCCCTCCACTTT CASSEDESSYNSPLHF
TRBD2 NA TRBJ2-2 TRBV5-6 TGTGCCAGCAGCGGCGGGCCCGGGACTAGCGTCACCGGGGAGCTGTTTTTT CASSGGPGTSVTGELFF
NA NA TRBJ1-2 TRBV3-1/TRBV3-2 TGTGCCAGCAGCCAGCAGGGCGGCGGCTACACCTTC CASSQQGGGYTF
NA few TRBJ1-1 TRBV6-5 TGTGCCAGCAGGAGTTCAGGGACTGAAGCTTTCTTT CASRSSGTEAFF
TRBD1 NA TRBJ1-4 TRBV29-1 TGCAGCGTTTCCTCGACAGGGTCAAGTGAAAAACTGTTTTTT CSVSSTGSSEKLFF
NA NA TRBJ2-1 TRBV7-9 TGTGCCAGCAGCCGCCCGAAGTACAATGAGCAGTTCTTC CASSRPKYNEQFF
TRBD2 NA TRBJ2-5 TRBV5-1 TGCGCCACGCGAACCGGGACTAGCGTTTCCCAAGAGACCCAGTACTTC CATRTGTSVSQETQYF
NA NA TRBJ2-2 TRBV5-4 TGTGCCAGCAGCTTGGCCTGGGGGAAAGGGGCCGGGGAGCTGTTTTTT CASSLAWGKGAGELFF